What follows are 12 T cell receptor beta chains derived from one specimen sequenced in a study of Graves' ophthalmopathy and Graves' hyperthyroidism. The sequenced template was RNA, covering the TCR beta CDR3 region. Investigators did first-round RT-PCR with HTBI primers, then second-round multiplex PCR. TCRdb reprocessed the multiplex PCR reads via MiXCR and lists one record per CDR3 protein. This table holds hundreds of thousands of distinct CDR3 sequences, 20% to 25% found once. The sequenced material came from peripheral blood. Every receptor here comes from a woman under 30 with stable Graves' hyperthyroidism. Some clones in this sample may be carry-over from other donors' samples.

The CDR3 coding sequence is TGTGCCAGCAGCTTAGATTTCACGAACACTGAAGCTTTCTTT. Protein sequence: CASSLDFTNTEAFF. J is TRBJ1-1 and V is TRBV11-2, with D unresolved. The V end lost 0 bases, the J end lost 1 base, and 6 bases lay between the germline ends. Looked up from germline, CDR1 is SGHAT and CDR2 is FQNNGV. The CDR3 length is 14 residues.

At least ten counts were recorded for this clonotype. CDR3: CASSQQGLSYEQYF. DNA of the CDR3: TGTGCCAGCAGCCAACAAGGCCTCTCCTACGAGCAGTACTTC. The V and J genes are TRBV14 and TRBJ2-7; D remains ambiguous. V lost 2 bases and J lost 0, with 8 bases in between. The CDR3 is made up of 14 amino acids. Germline V CDR1 and CDR2: SGHDN, FVKESK.

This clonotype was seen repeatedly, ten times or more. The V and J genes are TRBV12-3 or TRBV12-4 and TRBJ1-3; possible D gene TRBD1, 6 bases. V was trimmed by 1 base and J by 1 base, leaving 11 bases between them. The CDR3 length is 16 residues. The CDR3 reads CASSLGTGFSGNTIYF. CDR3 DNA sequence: TGTGCCAGCAGTTTAGGTACAGGGTTTTCTGGAAACACCATATATTTT.

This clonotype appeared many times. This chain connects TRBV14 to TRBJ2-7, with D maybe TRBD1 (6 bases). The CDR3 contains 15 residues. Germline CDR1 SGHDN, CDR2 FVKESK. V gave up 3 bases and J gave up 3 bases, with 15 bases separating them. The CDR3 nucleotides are TGTGCCAGCAGCCACAGGACAGCGATTATCTACGAGCAGTACTTC. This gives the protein CASSHRTAIIYEQYF.

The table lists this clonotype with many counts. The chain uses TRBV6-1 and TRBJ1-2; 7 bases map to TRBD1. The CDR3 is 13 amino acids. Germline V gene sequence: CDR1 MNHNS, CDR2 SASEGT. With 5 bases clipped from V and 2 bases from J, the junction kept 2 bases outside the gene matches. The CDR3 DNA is TGTGCCAGCAGTCGACAGGGAAACTATGGCTACACCTTC. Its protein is CASSRQGNYGYTF.

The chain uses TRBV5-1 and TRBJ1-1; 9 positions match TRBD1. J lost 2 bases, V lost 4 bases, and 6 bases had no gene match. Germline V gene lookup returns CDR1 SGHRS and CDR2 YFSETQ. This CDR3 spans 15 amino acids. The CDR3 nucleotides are TGCGCCAGCAGCCCTCAGACAGGGGGTAACACTGAAGCTTTCTTT. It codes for CASSPQTGGNTEAFF.

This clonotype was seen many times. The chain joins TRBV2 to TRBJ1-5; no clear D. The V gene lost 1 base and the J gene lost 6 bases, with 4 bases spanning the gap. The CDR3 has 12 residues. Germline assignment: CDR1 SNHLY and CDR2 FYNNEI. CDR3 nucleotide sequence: TGTGCCAGCAGTGAAGTGGCTCAGCCCCAGCATTTT. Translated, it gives CASSEVAQPQHF.

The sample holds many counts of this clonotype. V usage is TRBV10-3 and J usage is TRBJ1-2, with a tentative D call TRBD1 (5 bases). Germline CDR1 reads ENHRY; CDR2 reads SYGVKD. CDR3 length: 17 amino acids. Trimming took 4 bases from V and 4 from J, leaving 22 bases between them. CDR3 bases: TGTGCCATCAGTGTCGAGGGGAATTCTATTAGCAGCTATGGCTACACCTTC. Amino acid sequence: CAISVEGNSISSYGYTF.

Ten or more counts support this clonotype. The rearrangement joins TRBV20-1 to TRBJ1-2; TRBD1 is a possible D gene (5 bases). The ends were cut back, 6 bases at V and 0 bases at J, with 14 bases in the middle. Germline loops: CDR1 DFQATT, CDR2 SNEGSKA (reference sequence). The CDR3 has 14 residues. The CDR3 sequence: CSALTGRTNYGYTF. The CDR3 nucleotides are TGCAGTGCATTGACGGGACGGACTAACTATGGCTACACCTTC.

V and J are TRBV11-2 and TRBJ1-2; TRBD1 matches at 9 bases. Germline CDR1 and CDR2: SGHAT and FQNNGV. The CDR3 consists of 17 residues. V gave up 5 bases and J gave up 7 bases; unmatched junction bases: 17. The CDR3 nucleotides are TGTGCCAGCAGCCCCGGACAGGGGACATTGGGGGAGGGTGGCTACACCTTC. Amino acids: CASSPGQGTLGEGGYTF.

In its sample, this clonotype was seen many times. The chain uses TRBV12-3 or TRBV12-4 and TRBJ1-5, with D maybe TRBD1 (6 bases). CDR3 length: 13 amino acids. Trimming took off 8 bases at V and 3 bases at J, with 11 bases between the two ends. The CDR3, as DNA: TGTGCCAGCTGCCAGGGGTACAATCAGCCCCAGCATTTT. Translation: CASCQGYNQPQHF.

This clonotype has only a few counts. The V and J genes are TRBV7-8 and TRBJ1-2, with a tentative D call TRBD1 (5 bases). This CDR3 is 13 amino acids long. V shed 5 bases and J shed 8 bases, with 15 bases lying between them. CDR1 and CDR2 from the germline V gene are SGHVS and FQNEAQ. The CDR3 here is CASSTGTSRGYTF. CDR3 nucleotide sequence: TGTGCCAGCAGCACCGGGACTTCCCGGGGCTACACCTTC.